Detailed here is one T cell receptor beta chain. Its antigen remains unidentified. V was pared by 1 base and J by 4 bases, with 10 bases of the junction left unmatched. CDR3 length: 18 residues. Germline V gene sequence: CDR1 LGHNA, CDR2 YNFKEQ. The sample originates from a study of human T cells and chemical hapten exposure. On the study more broadly: Small volume differences among pooled libraries mainly caused per-sample TCR yield variation. Study-level points and caveats: Following DPC sensitization, TCRs present above 1 in 1000 frequency showed no change.

Described time point: patch test 3, about 24 weeks after DPC sensitization. Treatment given: therapeutic diphenylcyclopropenone sensitization with weekly scalp DPC. Sample donors consisted of patients with alopecia, aged 18 to 70 years, who were suitable for DPC. Study processing details: Samples had a median of about 96,000 TCRs, ranging about 20,000 to 700,000. Using its own MiXCR run on the RACE reads, TCRdb lists one record per CDR3 protein. The V and J calls come from TCRdb's annotation, not from the publication. Here the sample spans approximately 50,000 distinct CDR3 sequences, roughly 9.5% being singletons.

The clonotype comes from a woman aged 40 to 50 with alopecia areata. Some clones in this sample may be carry-over from other donors' samples. The rearrangement uses TRBV4-2 and TRBJ1-5, with TRBD1 matching over 10 bases. The starting material was whole blood, obtained in connection with sensitization to the hapten diphenylcyclopropenone (DPC). The CDR3 DNA sequence: TGTGCCAGCAGCCAAGTCCCGGGACAGGGGTCTCAAAATCAGCCCCAGCATTTT. This codes for CASSQVPGQGSQNQPQHF.